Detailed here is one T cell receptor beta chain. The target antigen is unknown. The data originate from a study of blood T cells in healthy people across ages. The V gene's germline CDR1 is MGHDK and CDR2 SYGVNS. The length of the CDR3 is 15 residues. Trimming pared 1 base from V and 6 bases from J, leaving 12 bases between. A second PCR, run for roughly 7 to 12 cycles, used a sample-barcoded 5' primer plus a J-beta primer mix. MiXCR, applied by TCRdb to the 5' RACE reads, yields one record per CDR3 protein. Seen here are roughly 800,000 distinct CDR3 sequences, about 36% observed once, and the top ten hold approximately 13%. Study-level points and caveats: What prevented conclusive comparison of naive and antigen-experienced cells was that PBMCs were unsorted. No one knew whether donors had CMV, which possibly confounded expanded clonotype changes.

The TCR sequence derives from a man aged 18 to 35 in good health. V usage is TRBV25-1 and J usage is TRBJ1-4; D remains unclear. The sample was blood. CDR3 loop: CASSEFFGPDEKLFF. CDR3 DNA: TGTGCCAGCAGTGAATTTTTTGGGCCTGATGAAAAACTGTTTTTT.